The 26 T cell receptor beta chains listed next were all sequenced from one sample in a study of chemoradiotherapy in HPV16-positive cancers. Repertoires were generated with immunoSEQ multiplex PCR, while TCRdb's copy carries only in-frame clones and drops some. The table includes about 67,000 clones, approximately 91% detected once. The source was blood, collected from a patient who underwent chemoradiotherapy. These receptors were collected from a human donor with HPV-associated anogenital cancer.

This clone was recorded once. The chain uses TRBV2 and TRBJ1-1; 8 nucleotides line up with TRBD1. With V trimmed by 6 bases and J by 0 bases, 6 bases remained unmatched. This CDR3 is built from 15 residues. In germline, CDR1 is SNHLY, CDR2 FYNNEI. CDR3 loop: CASSVDRALNTEAFF. The CDR3, as DNA: TGTGCCAGCAGCGTGGACAGGGCTTTGAACACTGAAGCTTTCTTT.

This clone has a single count. The rearrangement uses TRBV18 and TRBJ1-3; D gene uncertain. Germline values: CDR1 KGHSH, CDR2 LQKENI. V was clipped by 3 bases and J by 5 bases, with 14 bases between them. The CDR3 extends over 15 amino acids. This chain's CDR3 is CASSPAVTVRNTIYF. In DNA form, the CDR3 reads TGTGCCAGCTCACCCGCGGTTACTGTTCGAAACACCATATATTTT.

V usage is TRBV7-9 and J usage is TRBJ1-2; the D is unclear. CDR1 SEHNR and CDR2 FQNEAQ come from the germline V gene (reference sequence). The CDR3 is made up of 15 amino acids. V was trimmed by 2 bases and J by 6 bases, leaving 16 bases between them. The CDR3 nucleotides are TGTGCCAGCAGCTTAACGGGCAGCGGTACGGATGGCTACACCTTC. This codes for CASSLTGSGTDGYTF.

The chain is built from TRBV7-6 and TRBJ1-1, with D unresolved. CDR1 SGHVS and CDR2 FNYEAQ come from the germline V gene. This CDR3 spans 13 amino acids. V lost 2 bases and J lost 1, with 5 bases in between. CDR3 region: CASSLPENTEAFF. CDR3 DNA: TGTGCCAGCAGCTTACCAGAGAACACTGAAGCTTTCTTT.

The rearrangement joins TRBV6-1 to TRBJ2-4, with 9 nucleotides matching TRBD1. J lost 0 bases, V lost 0 bases, and 3 bases had no gene match. The CDR3 extends over 17 amino acids. Germline CDR1 is MNHNS and CDR2 is SASEGT. CDR3 in amino acids: CASSEAGTGLAKNIQYF. As DNA, the CDR3 is TGTGCCAGCAGTGAAGCAGGGACAGGGCTAGCCAAAAACATTCAGTACTTC.

The chain recombines TRBV30 with TRBJ1-1, with 10 bases fitting TRBD1. The CDR3 has 13 residues. Germline CDR1 reads GTSNPN; CDR2 reads SVGIG (reference sequence). With 5 bases clipped from V and 5 bases from J, the junction kept 5 bases outside the gene matches. The CDR3 DNA reads as TGTGCCTGGGCGGGACAGGGGTGGACTGAAGCTTTCTTT. Residues: CAWAGQGWTEAFF.

The chain couples TRBV7-8 to TRBJ1-5, with D perhaps matching TRBD1 (5 bases). The CDR3 runs 13 residues. V dropped 7 bases and J dropped 6 bases, with 13 bases sitting between them. Germline V lookup: CDR1 SGHVS, CDR2 FQNEAQ. Here the CDR3 reads CASKVAGPQPQHF. The CDR3 nucleotides are TGTGCCAGCAAAGTGGCAGGGCCTCAGCCCCAGCATTTT.

The chain links TRBV30 to TRBJ2-5; 7 positions agree with TRBD2. CDR1 and CDR2 from the germline V gene are GTSNPN and SVGIG (reference sequence). The CDR3 runs to 14 residues. Trimming removed 2 bases from V and 5 bases from J; junction bases left unmatched: 8. CDR3 nucleotides: TGTGCCTGGAGTTGGAGCGGGGTTGGGGAGACCCAGTACTTC. Protein product: CAWSWSGVGETQYF. Supplemented by reference TRBV30 and TRBJ2-5, the full variable domain reads SQTIHQWPATLVQPVGSPLSLECTVEGTSNPNLYWYRQAAGRGLQLLFYSVGIGQISSEVPQNLSASRPQDRQFILSSKKLLLSDSGFYLCAWSWSGVGETQYFGPGTRLLVL.

The chain couples TRBV2 to TRBJ2-2; 8 nucleotides align to TRBD1. The CDR3 totals 15 residues. Unmatched junction bases numbered 9, after V lost 6 bases and J lost 6 bases. Germline values: CDR1 SNHLY, CDR2 FYNNEI. The CDR3 nucleotides are TGTGCCAGCAGCCTGGACAGGGCTGGCGCCGGGGAGCTGTTTTTT. It encodes CASSLDRAGAGELFF.

The chain carries TRBV2 and TRBJ1-1; D is unresolved. The CDR3 contains 11 residues. Germline V lookup: CDR1 SNHLY, CDR2 FYNNEI. V dropped 5 bases and J dropped 7 bases, with 8 bases sitting between them. The CDR3 DNA reads TGTGCCAGCAGTTACTTAATTGAAGCTTTCTTT. Its translation is CASSYLIEAFF.

This clone occurred a few times. This rearrangement joins TRBV15 to TRBJ2-7; 10 bases map to TRBD1. Germline assignment: CDR1 LNHNV and CDR2 YYDKDF (reference sequence). The CDR3 is 14 residues long. V gave up 6 bases and J gave up 0 bases; unmatched junction bases: 2. CDR3 sequence (DNA): TGTGCCACCAGGAGGACAGGGGGCTCCTACGAGCAGTACTTC. Residues: CATRRTGGSYEQYF. The variable domain in full, with the rest retrieved from reference TRBV15 and TRBJ2-7, is DAMVIQNPRYQVTQFGKPVTLSCSQTLNHNVMYWYQQKSSQAPKLLFHYYDKDFNNEADTPDNFQSRRPNTSFCFLDIRSPGLGDTAMYLCATRRTGGSYEQYFGPGTRLTVT.

The J gene is TRBJ1-6, the V gene TRBV6-1; D unresolved. V lost 8 bases to trimming and J lost 4 bases, with 12 bases between them. The CDR3 contains 14 residues. The V gene's germline CDR1 is MNHNS and CDR2 SASEGT. The CDR3: CASLPKPYNSPLHF. As DNA, the CDR3 is TGTGCCAGCCTCCCGAAACCATATAATTCACCCCTCCACTTT.

The V gene is TRBV4-2, the J gene TRBJ2-7; D is unclear. Germline V CDR1 and CDR2: LGHNA, YNFKEQ. This CDR3 comprises 15 residues. V shed 3 bases and J shed 5 bases, with 17 bases lying between them. The chain's CDR3 is CASSHPGPEGHEQYF. The DNA for the CDR3 is TGTGCCAGCAGCCACCCCGGACCCGAAGGGCACGAGCAGTACTTC.

By sample fraction, this clone is medium-sized (0.01 to 0.1%). The gene calls are TRBV6-5 and TRBJ1-1, with 7 bases aligning to TRBD1. The CDR3 length is 14 residues. The junction had 11 bases not matched to a gene; V was cut back by 8 bases and J by 5 bases. Germline CDR1 is MNHEY and CDR2 is SVGAGI. The CDR3 protein is CASARQGGLTEAFF. DNA for the CDR3: TGTGCCAGCGCCAGGCAGGGGGGGTTAACTGAAGCTTTCTTT.

This clone has a handful of counts. As DNA, the CDR3 is TGTGCCAGTAGTCCCCAGTCCCAGTCCGGGGAGCTGTTTTTT. Translated: CASSPQSQSGELFF. The genes are TRBV19 and TRBJ2-2; D not certain. There are 14 residues in the CDR3. Trimming shortened V by 5 bases and J by 6 bases, and 13 bases separated the two germline ends. CDR1 is LNHDA, CDR2 SQIVND, per germline (reference sequence).

The chain uses TRBV4-1 and TRBJ1-2; 7 bases agree with TRBD1. V shed 3 bases and J 4 bases; nucleotides not matched to a gene: 5. The CDR3 is 14 residues long. Germline V CDR1 and CDR2: MGHRA, YSYEKL. The CDR3 DNA is TGCGCCAGCAGCCAGGTGGGACAGTCCTATGGCTACACCTTC. This encodes CASSQVGQSYGYTF.

This chain joins TRBV7-9 and TRBJ2-7; 10 positions match TRBD1. CDR3 length: 15 amino acids. J gave up 7 bases and V 4 bases, and 10 bases lay outside the gene matches. In germline, CDR1 is SEHNR, CDR2 FQNEAQ (reference sequence). The CDR3 region has the DNA TGTGCCAGCAGCTCCGGGACAGGGGCAGCGGGAGAGCAGTACTTC. Translated, it gives CASSSGTGAAGEQYF.

The V call is TRBV7-2, the J call TRBJ2-7; perhaps TRBD2 as D (5 bases). Per germline, CDR1 SGHTA and CDR2 FQGNSA. The germline V and J ends were trimmed by 4 bases and 5 bases, with 18 bases remaining between them. This CDR3 has 15 residues. Written as DNA, the CDR3 is TGTGCCAGCAGCTCCGTAGACCCGACGAGGGACGAGCAGTACTTC. This gives the protein CASSSVDPTRDEQYF.

This clone came up once. This chain joins TRBV6-5 and TRBJ2-7, with D perhaps TRBD1 or TRBD2 (6 bases each). Trimming took off 4 bases at V and 0 bases at J, with 10 bases between the two ends. Germline loops: CDR1 MNHEY, CDR2 SVGAGI. The CDR3 covers 14 residues. In DNA form, the CDR3 reads TGTGCCAGCAGTTTATCGGGGGCCTCCTACGAGCAGTACTTC. Protein: CASSLSGASYEQYF.

As DNA, the CDR3 is TGTGCCAGCAGCTTAGGGGGAGTGAACACTGAAGCTTTCTTT. Translating it yields CASSLGGVNTEAFF. The V gene is TRBV7-6, the J gene TRBJ1-1, with D unresolved. CDR1 and CDR2 from the germline V gene are SGHVS and FNYEAQ. The CDR3 runs to 14 residues. The germline V and J ends were trimmed by 1 base and 0 bases, with 6 bases remaining between them.

CDR3 sequence: CASSATTTLGLGGELFF. CDR3 sequence (DNA): TGTGCCAGCAGCGCAACCACCACGTTGGGGCTAGGCGGGGAGCTGTTTTTT. V gene TRBV9 combines with J gene TRBJ2-2, with D maybe TRBD1 (5 bases). V was cut by 3 bases and J by 7 bases, with 22 bases left in between. The CDR3 has 17 residues. Germline CDR1 reads SGDLS; CDR2 reads YYNGEE.

The V gene is TRBV7-9, the J gene TRBJ2-1; TRBD2 agrees at 9 bases. Trimming cost V 1 base and J 2 bases; bases outside gene matches: 3. CDR3 size: 16 residues. Germline-derived CDR1 and CDR2 are SEHNR and FQNEAQ (reference sequence). The CDR3 sequence is CASSLVWTSAYNEQFF. CDR3 DNA: TGTGCCAGCAGCTTAGTTTGGACTAGCGCCTACAATGAGCAGTTCTTC.

This clone came up once. The chain links TRBV18 to TRBJ1-2; 10 nucleotides agree with TRBD1. The CDR3 totals 14 residues. Trimming cost V 5 bases and J 8 bases; bases outside gene matches: 8. Germline CDR1 and CDR2: KGHSH and LQKENI. CDR3 residues: CASSAGTGVSGYTF. Written as DNA, the CDR3 is TGTGCCAGCTCAGCCGGGACAGGGGTGTCGGGCTACACCTTC.

The chain recombines TRBV27 with TRBJ2-1; D might be TRBD1 (5 bases). This CDR3 has 13 amino acids. Per germline, CDR1 MNHEY and CDR2 SMNVEV (reference sequence). Trimming took 6 bases from V and 6 from J, leaving 12 bases between them. CDR3 protein: CASSPTETNEQFF. The CDR3 DNA follows: TGTGCCAGCAGCCCGACAGAAACCAATGAGCAGTTCTTC.

V and J are TRBV10-1 and TRBJ2-3; the D is unclear. V was trimmed by 3 bases and J by 6 bases, leaving 10 bases between them. Germline V gives CDR1 WNHNN, CDR2 SYGVQD (reference sequence). CDR3 size: 13 residues. The CDR3, as DNA: TGCGCCAGCAGTGAAGTCTCTCCGGATACGCAGTATTTT. Residues: CASSEVSPDTQYF.

The V gene is TRBV19, the J gene TRBJ2-5; D call uncertain. This CDR3 spans 12 amino acids. V lost 5 bases and J lost 3, with 7 bases in between. In germline, CDR1 is LNHDA, CDR2 SQIVND (reference sequence). The CDR3 spells CASSSSKETQYF. CDR3 sequence (DNA): TGTGCCAGTAGTTCTTCGAAAGAGACCCAGTACTTC.